These 20 T cell receptor beta chains came from one sample sequenced in a study of blood T cell repertoires in COVID-19. Method: immunoSEQ multiplex PCR; TCRdb's copy keeps in-frame clones and lacks some. The profile covers 200,000 to 300,000 clones, with 91% appearing a single time and approximately 2.6% taken by the ten largest. The sample was peripheral blood. These receptors were obtained from a person aged 18 to 29 with COVID-19, enrolled during active disease.

V and J are TRBV7-9 and TRBJ2-5; D is perhaps TRBD1 (5 bases). Per germline, CDR1 SEHNR and CDR2 FQNEAQ (reference sequence). Trimming shortened V by 3 bases and J by 0 bases, and 17 bases separated the two germline ends. This CDR3 has 17 amino acids. The DNA for the CDR3 is TGTGCCAGCAGCTTCTTTACAGGTCCCGGTAACCAAGAGACCCAGTACTTC. This encodes CASSFFTGPGNQETQYF.

The chain links TRBV5-4 to TRBJ2-3; D is unresolved. V was pared by 4 bases and J by 4 bases, with 16 bases between. CDR1 SGHNT and CDR2 YYREEE come from the germline V gene (reference sequence). CDR3 length: 15 residues. CDR3 bases: TGTGCCAGCAGCATCCGTTCCAGGTCCCCAGATACGCAGTATTTT. Its translation is CASSIRSRSPDTQYF.

The V call is TRBV14, the J call TRBJ1-4; 9 bases are shared with TRBD1. The CDR3 loop spans 16 amino acids. Germline CDR1 SGHDN, CDR2 FVKESK. V was pared by 0 bases and J by 10 bases, with 9 bases of the junction left unmatched. The CDR3 DNA sequence: TGTGCCAGCAGCCAAGATCATCTGGACAGGGGAGGAAAACTGTTTTTT. The encoded protein is CASSQDHLDRGGKLFF. Combining the CDR3 with reference TRBV14 and TRBJ1-4 gives the whole variable domain EAGVTQFPSHSVIEKGQTVTLRCDPISGHDNLYWYRRVMGKEIKFLLHFVKESKQDESGMPNNRFLAERTGGTYSTLKVQPAELEDSGVYFCASSQDHLDRGGKLFFGSGTQLSVL.

The gene calls are TRBV5-6 and TRBJ2-1, with 10 bases that match TRBD2. Germline V gives CDR1 SGHDT, CDR2 YYEEEE. The CDR3 runs to 15 residues. With 2 bases clipped from V and 6 bases from J, the junction kept 5 bases outside the gene matches. CDR3 in amino acids: CASSFRIAGGNEQFF. In DNA, the CDR3 is TGTGCCAGCAGCTTCAGAATAGCGGGAGGCAATGAGCAGTTCTTC.

The rearrangement links TRBV29-1 to TRBJ2-3; tentatively, D is TRBD2 (6 bases). The CDR3 extends over 13 amino acids. Deletions cut 7 bases from V and 1 base from J, with 12 bases between. CDR1 SQVTM and CDR2 ANQGSEA come from the germline V gene. The CDR3 region has the DNA TGCAGCGGGAATACGGGGGGCACAGATACGCAGTATTTT. Its translation is CSGNTGGTDTQYF.

This clone was counted a single time. The chain has TRBV20-1 and TRBJ2-1, with 8 bases aligning to TRBD2. J was trimmed by 8 bases and V by 3 bases; bases with no gene match: 12. The germline V gene has CDR1 DFQATT and CDR2 SNEGSKA (reference sequence). CDR3 length: 15 amino acids. The CDR3 reads CSASPSGSGLHEQFF. The CDR3 DNA reads as TGCAGTGCTAGTCCAAGCGGGAGCGGTTTGCATGAGCAGTTCTTC.

This chain links TRBV13 with TRBJ2-2; 7 bases line up with TRBD1. Germline V gene lookup returns CDR1 PRHDT and CDR2 FYEKMQ (reference sequence). Germline trimming cut 6 bases from V and 0 bases from J; bases unmatched to any gene: 4. This CDR3 comprises 15 residues. CDR3 residues: CASSQQGPNTGELFF. DNA for the CDR3: TGTGCCAGCAGTCAACAGGGGCCGAACACCGGGGAGCTGTTTTTT.

The chain couples TRBV4-3 to TRBJ1-4; D unresolved. V dropped 1 base and J dropped 6 bases, with 9 bases sitting between them. The CDR3 runs to 14 residues. Looked up from germline, CDR1 is LGHNA and CDR2 is YSLEER. CDR3 amino acids: CASSQVRTDEKLFF. CDR3 sequence (DNA): TGCGCCAGCAGCCAAGTTCGAACGGATGAAAAACTGTTTTTT.

The chain is built from TRBV4-1 and TRBJ2-6, with a tentative D call TRBD2 (6 bases). Looked up from germline, CDR1 is MGHRA and CDR2 is YSYEKL. The CDR3 sequence is 17 residues long. V was cut by 1 base and J by 2 bases, with 12 bases left in between. The CDR3 loop reads CASSQGITGAGANVLTF. The DNA for the CDR3 is TGCGCCAGCAGCCAAGGAATTACGGGAGCTGGGGCCAACGTCCTGACTTTC.

This clone is a singleton in its sample. This rearrangement joins TRBV28 to TRBJ1-4; 8 nucleotides line up with TRBD1. Per the germline V gene, CDR1 is MDHEN and CDR2 is SYDVKM. This CDR3 has 14 amino acids. V shed 4 bases and J 7 bases; nucleotides not matched to a gene: 5. The CDR3 bases are TGTGCCAGCAGTTCCGACAGGGGCGGTGAAAAACTGTTTTTT. Residues: CASSSDRGGEKLFF. Supplemented by reference TRBV28 and TRBJ1-4, the full variable domain reads DVKVTQSSRYLVKRTGEKVFLECVQDMDHENMFWYRQDPGLGLRLIYFSYDVKMKEKGDIPEGYSVSREKKERFSLILESASTNQTSMYLCASSSDRGGEKLFFGSGTQLSVL.

The chain couples TRBV15 to TRBJ2-3, with 7 bases aligning to TRBD1. The CDR3 covers 15 residues. The V segment lost 1 base and the J segment 2 bases; nucleotides outside the gene matches: 3. The germline gives CDR1 LNHNV, CDR2 YYDKDF (reference sequence). The CDR3 is CATSRGDSPTDTQYF. The DNA for the CDR3 is TGTGCCACCAGCAGAGGGGACAGTCCCACAGATACGCAGTATTTT.

This clone was detected only once. The rearrangement links TRBV5-1 to TRBJ1-1, with 8 positions matching TRBD1. CDR1 and CDR2 from the germline V gene are SGHRS and YFSETQ. Losses at the gene ends were 5 bases for V and 1 base for J; bases not matched to a gene: 7. The CDR3 sequence is 15 residues long. The CDR3 nucleotides read TGCGCCAGCAGTCCCCAGGGGGCGCCGAACACTGAAGCTTTCTTT. It translates to CASSPQGAPNTEAFF.

The gene calls are TRBV7-2 and TRBJ2-1; 10 bases are a match to TRBD1. The V segment lost 0 bases and the J segment 4 bases; nucleotides outside the gene matches: 15. The CDR3 is made up of 20 amino acids. CDR1 is SGHTA and CDR2 is FQGNSA in the germline V gene. CDR3 DNA sequence: TGTGCCAGCAGCTTAGCGGGGGTGGGGACAGGGGACCGCCTGTACAATGAGCAGTTCTTC. Encoded protein: CASSLAGVGTGDRLYNEQFF. Full variable domain (rest looked up from reference TRBV7-2 and TRBJ2-1): GAGVSQSPSNKVTEKGKDVELRCDPISGHTALYWYRQSLGQGLEFLIYFQGNSAPDKSGLPSDRFSAERTGGSVSTLTIQRTQQEDSAVYLCASSLAGVGTGDRLYNEQFFGPGTRLTVL.

Only a few counts were recorded for this clone. This sequence joins TRBV6-5 and TRBJ2-5; tentative D call: TRBD1 (6 bases). V was cut by 11 bases and J by 5 bases, with 18 bases left in between. The CDR3 is 13 residues long. The germline V gene encodes CDR1 MNHEY and CDR2 SVGAGI. CDR3 DNA sequence: TGTGCCTCGCTCAGGCAGGGGACGGAGACCCAGTACTTC. Its protein product is CASLRQGTETQYF.

The chain is built from TRBV6-5 and TRBJ1-4; maybe TRBD1 (5 bases). The CDR3 has 13 residues. V was pared by 5 bases and J by 5 bases, with 9 bases between. Germline values: CDR1 MNHEY, CDR2 SVGAGI. CDR3 DNA: TGTGCCAGCAGTAATCCAGGGAATGAAAAACTGTTTTTT. This encodes CASSNPGNEKLFF.

The CDR3 loop reads CASSVVRQGDYGYTF. CDR3 nucleotides: TGTGCCAGCAGCGTCGTTAGACAGGGGGACTATGGCTACACCTTC. The genes are TRBV6-5 and TRBJ1-2; 9 positions match TRBD1. Germline V CDR1 and CDR2: MNHEY, SVGAGI. This CDR3 is built from 15 residues. V lost 6 bases and J lost 3; bases outside the gene matches: 8.

This clone was picked up one time. V and J are TRBV12-5 and TRBJ2-7; the D is unclear. The CDR3 is made up of 12 amino acids. Looked up from germline, CDR1 is LGHNT and CDR2 is FRNRAP. Deletions cut 5 bases from V and 2 bases from J, with 7 bases between. As DNA, the CDR3 is TGTGCTAGTGGTCACTATACCTACGAGCAGTACTTC. As protein: CASGHYTYEQYF.

V gene TRBV6-5 combines with J gene TRBJ1-2, with D perhaps TRBD1 (5 bases). Germline CDR1 MNHEY, CDR2 SVGAGI. This CDR3 has 12 amino acids. The CDR3: CAASGVNYGYTF. The DNA for the CDR3 is TGTGCTGCCTCGGGGGTAAACTATGGCTACACCTTC.

In its sample, this clone was seen a few times. The V call is TRBV9, the J call TRBJ1-6, with D hard to call. Trimming removed 6 bases at V and 6 bases at J, with 10 bases between. Germline V gene lookup returns CDR1 SGDLS and CDR2 YYNGEE. This CDR3 contains 13 residues. CDR3 coding DNA: TGTGCCAGCAAGATTCAGTCTAATTCACCCCTCCACTTT. Amino acids: CASKIQSNSPLHF.

The V and J genes are TRBV19 and TRBJ2-2, with a possible D match to TRBD2 (5 bases). V lost 11 bases, J lost 7 bases, and 14 bases lay in between. Germline-derived CDR1 and CDR2 are LNHDA and SQIVND (reference sequence). The CDR3 totals 12 residues. CDR3 DNA: TGTGCCGGTTCCTTGGAGGACGGGGAGCTGTTTTTT. As protein: CAGSLEDGELFF.